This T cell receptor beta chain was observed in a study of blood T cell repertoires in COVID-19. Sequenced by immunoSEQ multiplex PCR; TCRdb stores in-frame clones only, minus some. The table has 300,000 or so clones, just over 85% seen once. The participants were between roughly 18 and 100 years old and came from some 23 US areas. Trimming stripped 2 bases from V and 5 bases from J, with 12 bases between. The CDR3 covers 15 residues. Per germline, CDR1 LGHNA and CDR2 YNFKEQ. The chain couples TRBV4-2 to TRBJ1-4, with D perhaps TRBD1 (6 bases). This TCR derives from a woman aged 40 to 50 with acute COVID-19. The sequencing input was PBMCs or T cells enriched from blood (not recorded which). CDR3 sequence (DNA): TGTGCCAGCAGCCAACAGCAGGGGCTGAATGAAAAACTGTTTTTT. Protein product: CASSQQQGLNEKLFF.